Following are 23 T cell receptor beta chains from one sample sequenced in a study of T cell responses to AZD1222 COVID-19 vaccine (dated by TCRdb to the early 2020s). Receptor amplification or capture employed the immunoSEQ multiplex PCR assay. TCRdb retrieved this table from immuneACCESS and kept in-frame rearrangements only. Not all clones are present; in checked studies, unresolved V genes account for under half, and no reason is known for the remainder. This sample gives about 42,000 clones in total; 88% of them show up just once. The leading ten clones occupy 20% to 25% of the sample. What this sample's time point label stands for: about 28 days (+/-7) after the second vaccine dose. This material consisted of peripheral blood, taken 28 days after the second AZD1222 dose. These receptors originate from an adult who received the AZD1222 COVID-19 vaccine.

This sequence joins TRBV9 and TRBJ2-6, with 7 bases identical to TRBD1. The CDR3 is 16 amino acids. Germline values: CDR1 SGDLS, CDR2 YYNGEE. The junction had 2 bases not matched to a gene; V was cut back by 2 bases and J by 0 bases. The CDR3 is CASSVGQNSGANVLTF. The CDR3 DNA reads TGTGCCAGCAGCGTGGGACAGAACTCTGGGGCCAACGTCCTGACTTTC.

The CDR3 nucleotides are TGTGCCAGCAGCTTAGGGACAGGGGCGGAGGGAAACACCATATATTTT. This sequence encodes CASSLGTGAEGNTIYF. The chain links TRBV7-2 to TRBJ1-3; TRBD1 aligns across 9 bases. Germline V gene sequence: CDR1 SGHTA, CDR2 FQGNSA. CDR3 size: 16 residues. Trimming cost V 1 base and J 4 bases; bases outside gene matches: 5.

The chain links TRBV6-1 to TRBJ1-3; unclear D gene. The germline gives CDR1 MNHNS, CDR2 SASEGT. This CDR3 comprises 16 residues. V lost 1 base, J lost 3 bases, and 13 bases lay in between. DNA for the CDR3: TGTGCCAGCAGTGAAGGAGGGTATGGCCTTGGAAACACCATATATTTT. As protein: CASSEGGYGLGNTIYF.

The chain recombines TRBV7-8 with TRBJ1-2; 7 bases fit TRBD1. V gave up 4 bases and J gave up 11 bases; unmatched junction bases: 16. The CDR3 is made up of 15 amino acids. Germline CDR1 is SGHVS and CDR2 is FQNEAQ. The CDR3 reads CASSSTTGQVQGYTF. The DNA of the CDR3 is TGTGCCAGCAGCTCCACGACAGGGCAAGTTCAAGGTTACACCTTC. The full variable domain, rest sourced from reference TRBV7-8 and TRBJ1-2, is GAGVSQSPRYKVAKRGQDVALRCDPISGHVSLFWYQQALGQGPEFLTYFQNEAQLDKSGLPSDRFFAERPEGSVSTLKIQRTQQEDSAVYLCASSSTTGQVQGYTFGSGTRLTVV.

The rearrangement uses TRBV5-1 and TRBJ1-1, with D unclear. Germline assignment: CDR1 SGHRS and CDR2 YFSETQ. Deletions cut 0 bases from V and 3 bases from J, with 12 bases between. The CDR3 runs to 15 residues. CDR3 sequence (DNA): TGCGCCAGCAGCTTGGATGGGAGACCCTACACTGAAGCTTTCTTT. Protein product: CASSLDGRPYTEAFF.

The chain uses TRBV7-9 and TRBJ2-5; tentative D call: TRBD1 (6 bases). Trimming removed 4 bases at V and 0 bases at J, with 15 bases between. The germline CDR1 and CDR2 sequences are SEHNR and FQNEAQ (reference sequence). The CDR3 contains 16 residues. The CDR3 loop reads CASSSWTDWYQETQYF. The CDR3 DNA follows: TGTGCCAGCAGCTCATGGACAGATTGGTACCAAGAGACCCAGTACTTC.

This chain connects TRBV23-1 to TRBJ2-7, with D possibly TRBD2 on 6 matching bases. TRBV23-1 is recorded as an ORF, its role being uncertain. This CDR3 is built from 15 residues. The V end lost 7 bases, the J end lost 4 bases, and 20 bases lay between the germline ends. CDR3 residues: CASMGGEGACYEQYF. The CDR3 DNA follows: TGCGCCAGCATGGGCGGGGAAGGAGCCTGTTACGAGCAGTACTTC.

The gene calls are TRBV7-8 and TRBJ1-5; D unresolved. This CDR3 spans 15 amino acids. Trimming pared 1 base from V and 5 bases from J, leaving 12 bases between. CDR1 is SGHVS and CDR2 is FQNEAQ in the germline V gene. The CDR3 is CASSLDTLGYQPQHF. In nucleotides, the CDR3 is TGTGCCAGCAGCTTAGACACCCTGGGCTATCAGCCCCAGCATTTT.

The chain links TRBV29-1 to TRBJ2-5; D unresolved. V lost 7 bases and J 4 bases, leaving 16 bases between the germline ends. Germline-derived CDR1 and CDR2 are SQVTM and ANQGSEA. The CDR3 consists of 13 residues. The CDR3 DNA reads TGCAGCGCCGACCCCGATGCCACAGAGACCCAGTACTTC. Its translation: CSADPDATETQYF. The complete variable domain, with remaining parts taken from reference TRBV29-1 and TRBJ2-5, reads SAVISQKPSRDICQRGTSLTIQCQVDSQVTMMFWYRQQPGQSLTLIATANQGSEATYESGFVIDKFPISRPNLTFSTLTVSNMSPEDSSIYLCSADPDATETQYFGPGTRLLVL.

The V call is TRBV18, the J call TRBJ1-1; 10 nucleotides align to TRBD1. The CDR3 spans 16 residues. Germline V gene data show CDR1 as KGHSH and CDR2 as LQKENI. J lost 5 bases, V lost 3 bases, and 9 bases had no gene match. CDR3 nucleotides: TGTGCCAGCTCACCCTCCGGGACAGGGGTAAATACTGAAGCTTTCTTT. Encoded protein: CASSPSGTGVNTEAFF.

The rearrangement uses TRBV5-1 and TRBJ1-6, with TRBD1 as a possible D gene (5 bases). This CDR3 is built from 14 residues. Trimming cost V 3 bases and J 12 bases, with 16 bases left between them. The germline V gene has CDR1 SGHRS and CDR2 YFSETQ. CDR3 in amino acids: CASSSVGEEEPLHF. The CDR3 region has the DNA TGCGCCAGCAGCTCCGTGGGGGAGGAGGAACCCCTCCACTTT.

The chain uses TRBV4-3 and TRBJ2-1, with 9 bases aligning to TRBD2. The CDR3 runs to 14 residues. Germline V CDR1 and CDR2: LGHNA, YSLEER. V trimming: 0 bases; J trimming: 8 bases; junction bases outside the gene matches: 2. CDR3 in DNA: TGCGCCAGCAGCCAAGACCCTAGCGGGGATGAGCAGTTCTTC. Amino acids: CASSQDPSGDEQFF.

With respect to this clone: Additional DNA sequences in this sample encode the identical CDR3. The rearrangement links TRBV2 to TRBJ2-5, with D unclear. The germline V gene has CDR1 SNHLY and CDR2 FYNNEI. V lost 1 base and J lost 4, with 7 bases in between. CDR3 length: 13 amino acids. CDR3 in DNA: TGTGCCAGCAGTGAAGGGTCTCGAGAGACCCAGTACTTC. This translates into CASSEGSRETQYF.

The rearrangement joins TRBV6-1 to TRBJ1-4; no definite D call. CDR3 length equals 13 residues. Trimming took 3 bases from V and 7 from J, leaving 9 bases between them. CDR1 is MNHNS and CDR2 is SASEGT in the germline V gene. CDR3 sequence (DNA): TGTGCCAGCAGTGAGGGCGAGATTGAAAAACTGTTTTTT. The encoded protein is CASSEGEIEKLFF.

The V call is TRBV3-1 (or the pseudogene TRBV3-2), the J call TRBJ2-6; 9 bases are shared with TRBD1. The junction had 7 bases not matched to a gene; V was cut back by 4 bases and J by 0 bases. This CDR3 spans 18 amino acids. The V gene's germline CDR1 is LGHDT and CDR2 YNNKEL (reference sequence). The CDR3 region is CASSPGDRAHSGANVLTF. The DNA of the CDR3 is TGTGCCAGCAGCCCCGGGGACAGGGCCCACTCTGGGGCCAACGTCCTGACTTTC.

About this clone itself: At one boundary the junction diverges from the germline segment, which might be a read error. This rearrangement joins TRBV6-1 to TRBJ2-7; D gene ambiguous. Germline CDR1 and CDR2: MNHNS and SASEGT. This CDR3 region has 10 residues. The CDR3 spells CASSEALLFF. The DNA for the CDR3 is TGTGCCAGCAGTGAAGCGCTTTTGTTCTTC.

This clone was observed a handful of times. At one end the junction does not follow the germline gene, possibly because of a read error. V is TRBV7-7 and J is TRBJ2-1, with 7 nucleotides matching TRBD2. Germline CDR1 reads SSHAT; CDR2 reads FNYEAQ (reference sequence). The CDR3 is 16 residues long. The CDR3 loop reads CASSLNRPSGYNEQFF. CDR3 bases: TGTGCTAGCAGCTTAAATCGACCTAGCGGTTACAATGAGCAGTTCTTC.

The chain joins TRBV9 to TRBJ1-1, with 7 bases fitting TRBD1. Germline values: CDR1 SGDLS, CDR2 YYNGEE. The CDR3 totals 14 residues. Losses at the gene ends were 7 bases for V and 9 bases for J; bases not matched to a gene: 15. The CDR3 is CASGPGTDLPQAFF. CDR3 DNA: TGTGCCAGCGGGCCCGGGACAGATCTCCCTCAAGCTTTCTTT.

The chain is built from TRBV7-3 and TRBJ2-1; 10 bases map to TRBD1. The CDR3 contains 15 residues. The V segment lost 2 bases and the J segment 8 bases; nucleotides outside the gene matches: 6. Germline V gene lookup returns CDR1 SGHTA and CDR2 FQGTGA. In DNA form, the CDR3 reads TGTGCCAGCAGCTTATCGGGACAGGGGACCCATGAGCAGTTCTTC. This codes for CASSLSGQGTHEQFF.

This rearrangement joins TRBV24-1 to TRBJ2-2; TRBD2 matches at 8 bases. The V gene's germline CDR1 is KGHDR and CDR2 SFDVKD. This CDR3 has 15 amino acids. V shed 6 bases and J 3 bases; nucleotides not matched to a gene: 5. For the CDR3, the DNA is TGTGCCACCAGTAAAGCGGGGGACGACACCGGGGAGCTGTTTTTT. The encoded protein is CATSKAGDDTGELFF.

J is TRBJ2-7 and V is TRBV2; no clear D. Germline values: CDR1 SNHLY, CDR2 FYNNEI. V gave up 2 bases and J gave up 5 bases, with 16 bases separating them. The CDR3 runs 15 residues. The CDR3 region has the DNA TGTGCCAGCAGTGAACGCCCCCTGGAACGGAACGAGCAGTACTTC. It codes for CASSERPLERNEQYF.

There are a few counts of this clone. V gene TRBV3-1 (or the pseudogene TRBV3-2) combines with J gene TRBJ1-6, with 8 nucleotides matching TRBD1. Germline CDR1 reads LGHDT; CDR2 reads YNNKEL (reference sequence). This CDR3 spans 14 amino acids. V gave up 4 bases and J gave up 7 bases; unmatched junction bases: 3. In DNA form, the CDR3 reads TGTGCCAGCAGCCCAGGGGGCGCGAATTCACCCCTCCACTTT. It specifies CASSPGGANSPLHF.

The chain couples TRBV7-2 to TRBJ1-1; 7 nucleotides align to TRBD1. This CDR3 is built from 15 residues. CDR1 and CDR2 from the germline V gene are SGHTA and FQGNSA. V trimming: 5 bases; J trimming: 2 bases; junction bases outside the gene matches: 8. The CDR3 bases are TGTGCCAGCAGCCCTTACAGGGGCCACAACACTGAAGCTTTCTTT. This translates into CASSPYRGHNTEAFF.